This TCR beta chain was identified during a study of cytomegalovirus exposure and HLA in healthy donors. About the research overall: HLA-typed donors contributed 65 million to 95 million unique TCRs, which were held in an early data release. Broader study findings: Researchers counted approximately 160 TCR beta chains as cytomegalovirus-associated.

Vbeta (60) and Jbeta (13) primers were used in the PCR. Profiling relied on immunoSEQ multiplex PCR, and the TCRdb table lists in-frame clones only, not all of them. The data show 150,000 to 200,000 clones, with about four fifths seen just once and around 2% held by the top ten. Turning to this clone: What it binds is not known.

Germline CDR1 is SGHRS and CDR2 is YFSETQ. The CDR3 runs to 15 residues. J was trimmed by 3 bases and V by 3 bases; bases with no gene match: 4. Sequencing input: PBMCs. The V call is TRBV5-1, the J call TRBJ1-4; 8 bases match TRBD1. The source of this sequence is a man between 18 and 29 years old in good health and CMV-seronegative. The DNA for the CDR3 is TGCGCCAGCAGCTCTGGACAGGGCCCTAATGAAAAACTGTTTTTT. Amino acid sequence: CASSSGQGPNEKLFF. Combining the CDR3 with reference TRBV5-1 and TRBJ1-4 gives the whole variable domain KAGVTQTPRYLIKTRGQQVTLSCSPISGHRSVSWYQQTPGQGLQFLFEYFSETQRNKGNFPGRFSGRQFSNSRSEMNVSTLELGDSALYLCASSSGQGPNEKLFFGSGTQLSVL.